Each of the 27 T cell receptor beta chains below was sequenced from the same sample in a study of CD8+CD57+ T cells in acquired aplastic anemia. Selection for sequencing was limited to patients who had shown CD8+CD57+ cell expansion by flow cytometry. Researchers used genomic DNA as the template to profile TCR beta VDJ and CDR3. Via MiXCR, TCRdb re-called the reads, giving one row per CDR3 protein. The sample contains over 250,000 distinct CDR3 sequences, 50% to 65% of which appear only once. The specimen was sorted CD4+, CD8+, or CD8+CD57+ T cells (not recorded which) from PBMCs. These receptors all come from a human donor with aplastic anemia.

A few counts support this clonotype. The V and J genes are TRBV20-1 and TRBJ1-1; D ambiguous. The CDR3 has 13 amino acids. Germline V gene data show CDR1 as DFQATT and CDR2 as SNEGSKA (reference sequence). V lost 0 bases, J lost 9 bases, and 14 bases lay in between. The CDR3 region is CSARDLVTYQAFF. In nucleotides, the CDR3 is TGCAGTGCTAGAGATTTAGTTACCTATCAAGCTTTCTTT.

The gene calls are TRBV10-3 and TRBJ1-2; TRBD1 matches at 9 bases. Germline values: CDR1 ENHRY, CDR2 SYGVKD. V was clipped by 4 bases and J by 8 bases; unmatched bases: 8. This CDR3 contains 14 residues. The chain's CDR3 is CAISAPRGTGGYTF. Written as DNA, the CDR3 is TGTGCCATCAGTGCCCCACGGGGGACAGGGGGCTACACCTTC.

In regard to this clonotype: A read error is possible here, since a much larger clone lies one base away. The chain is built from TRBV2 and TRBJ1-5; D is undetermined. From germline, CDR1 is SNHLY and CDR2 FYNNEI. CDR3 length equals 13 residues. This CDR3 reads CASSQDINRPQHF. For the CDR3, the DNA is TGTGCCAGCAGCCAAGATATAAATCGGCCCCAGCATTTT. The entire variable domain, with the rest obtained from reference TRBV2 and TRBJ1-5, is as follows: EPEVTQTPSHQVTQMGQEVILRCVPISNHLYFYWYRQILGQKVEFLVSFYNNEISEKSEIFDDQFSVERPDGSNFTLKIRSTKLEDSAMYFCASSQDINRPQHFGDGTRLSIL.

This chain uses TRBV5-8 with TRBJ1-5; 7 bases agree with TRBD1. CDR3 size: 17 residues. The V segment lost 4 bases and the J segment 0 bases; nucleotides outside the gene matches: 10. Germline CDR1 and CDR2: SGHTS and YDEGEE. This CDR3 is CASSPGTDLYSNQPQHF. DNA of the CDR3: TGTGCCAGCAGCCCCGGGACAGACCTCTATAGCAATCAGCCCCAGCATTTT.

As regards this clonotype: Given a much more abundant clone one base away, this may be a read error. This sequence joins TRBV6-6 and TRBJ2-3; D is uncertain. The length of the CDR3 is 15 residues. V was cut by 0 bases and J by 0 bases, with 7 bases left in between. The germline V gene encodes CDR1 MNHNY and CDR2 SVGAGI (reference sequence). The CDR3, as DNA: TGTGCCAGCAGTTACTCACCACCTAGCACAGATACGCAGTATTTT. Amino acid sequence: CASSYSPPSTDTQYF.

The gene calls are TRBV20-1 and TRBJ1-1; no firm D call. This CDR3 spans 16 amino acids. Deletions cut 6 bases from V and 1 base from J, with 21 bases between. Germline values: CDR1 DFQATT, CDR2 SNEGSKA (reference sequence). CDR3 sequence: CSAKPRHTATNTEAFF. In DNA, the CDR3 is TGCAGTGCCAAGCCTCGGCACACCGCCACGAACACTGAAGCTTTCTTT.

About this clonotype: The conserved final phenylalanine or tryptophan is absent from the CDR3, which likely points to a read error. No DNA is shown, since the ends of the CDR3 on it are uncertain; the CDR3 is the one TCRdb lists. The chain couples TRBV20-1 to TRBJ2-7; the table calls TRBD1, which could not be checked here. Germline-derived CDR1 and CDR2 are DFQATT and SNEGSKA (reference sequence). The CDR3 numbers 15 amino acids, ends counted. The CDR3: CSARGAGVRGNEQCL.

This clonotype has just a few counts. The rearrangement joins TRBV7-6 to TRBJ2-1; 10 bases agree with TRBD2. J gave up 8 bases and V 5 bases, and 9 bases lay outside the gene matches. CDR1 and CDR2 (germline): SGHVS, FNYEAQ. The CDR3 covers 15 residues. The CDR3 DNA follows: TGTGCCAGCAGCCCGTGGGCTAGCGGGAGCGATGAGCAGTTCTTC. Translated: CASSPWASGSDEQFF.

Notes on this clonotype: Relative to the germline gene, one junction end is altered; a read error may explain this. The chain uses TRBV5-1 and TRBJ2-7, with 11 positions matching TRBD1. CDR3 length: 15 amino acids. Germline V gene data show CDR1 as SGHRS and CDR2 as YFSETQ. CDR3 DNA: TGTGCCAGCAGCGTACAGGACAGGGGGCTATACGAGCAGTACTTC. Amino acids: CASSVQDRGLYEQYF.

In regard to this clonotype: The junction shows a germline mismatch at one end, possibly a read error. V and J are TRBV7-7 and TRBJ1-1, with D uncertain. CDR3 length equals 13 residues. CDR1 and CDR2 (germline): SSHAT, FNYEAQ (reference sequence). The CDR3 spells CASSLDTNTEAFF. The CDR3 coding sequence is TGTGCTAGCAGCTTAGATACGAACACTGAAGCTTTCTTT.

This chain links TRBV20-1 with TRBJ2-5, with 8 positions matching TRBD1. From germline, CDR1 is DFQATT and CDR2 SNEGSKA (reference sequence). Trimming at V came to 3 bases and at J to 3 bases, leaving 6 bases not matched to a gene. The CDR3 has 14 residues. The CDR3 region has the DNA TGCAGTGCTAGTGTAACGGACAGGGAAGAGACCCAGTACTTC. Its translation is CSASVTDREETQYF.

This clonotype was detected a few times. The chain recombines TRBV12-3 or TRBV12-4 with TRBJ2-7, with TRBD2 identical over 10 bases. The CDR3 has 15 residues. J gave up 1 base and V 4 bases, and 4 bases lay outside the gene matches. The CDR3 reads CASSSRTSGSYEQYF. CDR3 nucleotides: TGTGCCAGCAGTTCAAGGACTAGCGGTTCCTACGAGCAGTACTTC.

This chain links TRBV14 with TRBJ1-3; perhaps TRBD1 as D (6 bases). V lost 5 bases and J 1 base, leaving 12 bases between the germline ends. Germline assignment: CDR1 SGHDN and CDR2 FVKESK. This CDR3 is built from 15 residues. In nucleotides, the CDR3 is TGTGCCAGCAGCGATTCCGGGACATCTGGAAACACCATATATTTT. Translated: CASSDSGTSGNTIYF.

The chain uses TRBV7-9 and TRBJ2-1; D uncertain. Germline-derived CDR1 and CDR2 are SEHNR and FQNEAQ (reference sequence). Trimming cost V 4 bases and J 0 bases, with 13 bases left between them. The CDR3 is 16 amino acids. CDR3 DNA sequence: TGTGCCAGCAGCTCCCCCGGCGTAAGCTCCTACAATGAGCAGTTCTTC. This gives the protein CASSSPGVSSYNEQFF.

Comments on this clonotype: One end of the junction fails to match germline, which may point to a read error. The J gene is TRBJ2-2, the V gene TRBV15; 10 nucleotides agree with TRBD2. CDR3 size: 15 residues. Germline CDR1 is LNHNV and CDR2 is YYDKDF (reference sequence). In DNA form, the CDR3 reads TGTGCCACCAGCAAGCTAGCGGGAGCCACCGGGGGGCTGTTTTTT. Translation: CATSKLAGATGGLFF.

This clonotype came up many times. Here the CDR3 DNA reads TGCGCCAGCAGCTTGGTATCTAGCCCTAGCGTTACTGAGCAGTTCTTC. It codes for CASSLVSSPSVTEQFF. This chain connects TRBV5-1 to TRBJ2-1; possible D gene TRBD2, 6 bases. The ends were cut back, 0 bases at V and 9 bases at J, with 19 bases in the middle. This CDR3 region has 16 residues. Germline lookup yields CDR1 SGHRS and CDR2 YFSETQ.

Here the CDR3 DNA reads TGTGCCAGCAGCGAGGGACAGCTCCAGGCGGCAGATACGCAGTATTTT. It specifies CASSEGQLQAADTQYF. The chain recombines TRBV7-8 with TRBJ2-3, with 7 positions matching TRBD1. V was clipped by 5 bases and J by 4 bases; unmatched bases: 12. This CDR3 is 16 amino acids long. Germline V gene sequence: CDR1 SGHVS, CDR2 FQNEAQ.

This sequence joins TRBV10-3 and TRBJ1-1; D perhaps matches TRBD1 (6 bases). Trimming removed 0 bases at V and 1 base at J, with 6 bases between. Germline CDR1 is ENHRY and CDR2 is SYGVKD. The CDR3 extends over 14 amino acids. The CDR3 sequence: CAISESDRNTEAFF. In DNA form, the CDR3 reads TGTGCCATCAGTGAGTCGGACAGGAACACTGAAGCTTTCTTT.

This clonotype was recorded many times. V gene TRBV20-1 combines with J gene TRBJ2-3; perhaps TRBD1 as D (5 bases). The CDR3 consists of 13 residues. The germline V gene encodes CDR1 DFQATT and CDR2 SNEGSKA (reference sequence). The V end was cut by 2 bases, the J end by 5 bases, with 11 bases between. In DNA, the CDR3 is TGCAGTGCTAGACAGGGTTCGTTAGATACGCAGTATTTT. It specifies CSARQGSLDTQYF.

The chain couples TRBV7-8 to TRBJ2-3, with 9 positions matching TRBD2. Trimming removed 6 bases from V and 0 bases from J; junction bases left unmatched: 7. The germline CDR1 and CDR2 sequences are SGHVS and FQNEAQ. The CDR3 has 16 residues. Here the CDR3 reads CASSYSTSGSTDTQYF. The CDR3 nucleotides read TGTGCCAGCAGTTACTCGACTAGCGGTAGCACAGATACGCAGTATTTT.

This clonotype was found a few times. The chain joins TRBV7-6 to TRBJ2-3; the D gene is possibly TRBD1 (6 bases). CDR3 length: 15 residues. The V gene's germline CDR1 is SGHVS and CDR2 FNYEAQ. V was clipped by 5 bases and J by 8 bases, with 20 bases between them. In DNA, the CDR3 is TGTGCCAGCAGCCCAGTGGCTGTGGGACAAGGTACGCAGTATTTT. It translates to CASSPVAVGQGTQYF.

J is TRBJ2-5 and V is TRBV12-3 or TRBV12-4; 8 bases are shared with TRBD1. Trimming at V came to 5 bases and at J to 9 bases, leaving 11 bases not matched to a gene. The CDR3 has 14 residues. CDR3 in amino acids: CASSLTGDNQPQYF. In DNA form, the CDR3 reads TGTGCCAGCAGTCTGACAGGGGACAATCAGCCCCAGTACTTC.

Only one count was recorded for this clonotype. Just one base apart from a much larger clone, this may be a read error. The rearrangement joins TRBV30 to TRBJ1-1; D is undetermined. V was shortened by 0 bases and J by 4 bases, with 15 bases between the two germline ends. The germline V gene encodes CDR1 GTSNPN and CDR2 SVGIG (reference sequence). The CDR3 contains 15 residues. The CDR3 DNA sequence: TGTGCCTGGAGTGTACGAGGCAGCTTGAGCACTGAAGCTTTCTTT. Translating gives CAWSVRGSLSTEAFF.

The rearrangement links TRBV20-1 to TRBJ1-3; 7 nucleotides match TRBD1. Germline CDR1 reads DFQATT; CDR2 reads SNEGSKA (reference sequence). The CDR3 runs 13 residues. Trimming removed 5 bases from V and 1 base from J; junction bases left unmatched: 2. CDR3 region: CSARTGSGNTIYF. The DNA for the CDR3 is TGCAGTGCTCGGACAGGTTCTGGAAACACCATATATTTT.

There are many counts of this clonotype. V and J are TRBV16 and TRBJ1-1; D remains unclear. The CDR3 has 14 amino acids. CDR1 is KGHSY and CDR2 is FQNENV in the germline V gene. Trimming shortened V by 0 bases and J by 3 bases, and 8 bases separated the two germline ends. Here the CDR3 reads CASSQSGGDTEAFF. CDR3 bases: TGTGCCAGCAGCCAATCAGGAGGAGACACTGAAGCTTTCTTT. The full variable domain, with the rest looked up from reference TRBV16 and TRBJ1-1, is GEEVAQTPKHLVRGEGQKAKLYCAPIKGHSYVFWYQQVLKNEFKFLISFQNENVFDETGMPKERFSAKCLPNSPCSLEIQATKLEDSAVYFCASSQSGGDTEAFFGQGTRLTVV.

This clonotype showed up just once. The genes are TRBV5-1 and TRBJ2-7, with TRBD1 identical over 9 bases. The germline CDR1 and CDR2 sequences are SGHRS and YFSETQ. This CDR3 has 15 residues. Trimming took 4 bases from V and 5 from J; bases not matched to a gene: 10. The CDR3 spells CASSLIGTGLNEQYF. The CDR3 DNA reads as TGCGCCAGCAGCCTAATCGGGACAGGGCTCAACGAGCAGTACTTC.

This clonotype was seen more than once but under ten times. The rearrangement uses TRBV25-1 and TRBJ1-1; D gene ambiguous. V was trimmed by 3 bases and J by 1 base, leaving 6 bases between them. CDR1 MGHDK and CDR2 SYGVNS come from the germline V gene. The CDR3 has 13 residues. The CDR3 bases are TGTGCCAGCAGTGATTCGTGGAACACTGAAGCTTTCTTT. It translates to CASSDSWNTEAFF. Full variable domain (missing parts from reference TRBV25-1 and TRBJ1-1): EADIYQTPRYLVIGTGKKITLECSQTMGHDKMYWYQQDPGMELHLIHYSYGVNSTEKGDLSSESTVSRIRTEHFPLTLESARPSHTSQYLCASSDSWNTEAFFGQGTRLTVV.